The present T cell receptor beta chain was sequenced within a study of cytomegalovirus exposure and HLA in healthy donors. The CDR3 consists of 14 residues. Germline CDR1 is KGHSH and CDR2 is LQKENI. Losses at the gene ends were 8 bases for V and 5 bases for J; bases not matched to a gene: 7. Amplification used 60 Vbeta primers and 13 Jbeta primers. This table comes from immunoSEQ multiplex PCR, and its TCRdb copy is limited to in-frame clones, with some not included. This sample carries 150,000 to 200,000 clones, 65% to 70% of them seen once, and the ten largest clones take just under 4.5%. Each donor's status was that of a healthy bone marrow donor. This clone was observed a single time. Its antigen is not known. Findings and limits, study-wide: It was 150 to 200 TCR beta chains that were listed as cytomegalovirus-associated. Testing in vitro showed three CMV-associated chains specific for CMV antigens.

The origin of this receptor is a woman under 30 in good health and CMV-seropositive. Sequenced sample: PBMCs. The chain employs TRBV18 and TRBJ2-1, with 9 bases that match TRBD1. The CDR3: CASPRDRDNNEQFF. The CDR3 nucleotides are TGTGCCAGCCCCAGGGACAGGGATAACAATGAGCAGTTCTTC.